A single sample is the source of the 5 T cell receptor beta chains below, sequenced in a study of cytomegalovirus exposure and HLA in healthy donors. Researchers ran the PCR with 60 Vbeta and 13 Jbeta primers. This table comes from immunoSEQ multiplex PCR, and its TCRdb copy is limited to in-frame clones, with some not included. The profile shows about 120,000 clones, roughly 80% of them singletons. Sequencing was carried out using PBMCs. These receptors were collected from a woman aged 40 to 50 in good health and CMV-seropositive.

This chain joins TRBV18 and TRBJ1-1; tentative D call: TRBD1 (5 bases). Germline V gene data show CDR1 as KGHSH and CDR2 as LQKENI. The CDR3 spans 14 residues. With 2 bases removed from V and 3 bases from J, the gap between germline ends came to 10 bases. CDR3 in DNA: TGTGCCAGCTCACCATGGAAAGGGGACACTGAAGCTTTCTTT. This sequence encodes CASSPWKGDTEAFF.

The chain employs TRBV6-1 and TRBJ2-1; 11 positions match TRBD1. The CDR3 is made up of 13 amino acids. CDR1 is MNHNS, CDR2 SASEGT, per germline. Germline trimming cut 7 bases from V and 10 bases from J; bases unmatched to any gene: 6. CDR3 DNA: TGTGCCAGCAAAGGACAGGGGGCGGGGGAGCAGTTCTTC. It specifies CASKGQGAGEQFF.

Only one count was recorded for this clone. The chain combines TRBV6-5 with TRBJ1-4; D perhaps matches TRBD1 (5 bases). The ends were cut back, 0 bases at V and 2 bases at J, with 7 bases in the middle. In germline, CDR1 is MNHEY, CDR2 SVGAGI. The CDR3 is made up of 15 amino acids. For the CDR3, the DNA is TGTGCCAGCAGTTACTCGAGACAGACTAATGAAAAACTGTTTTTT. As protein: CASSYSRQTNEKLFF.

V and J are TRBV6-1 and TRBJ2-5; 9 bases fit TRBD2. CDR1 and CDR2 from the germline V gene are MNHNS and SASEGT. The CDR3 runs to 15 residues. V lost 7 bases, J lost 5 bases, and 11 bases stayed unmatched. The CDR3 DNA follows: TGTGCCAGCAATTCCGGGACTAGCCTTTTGGAGACCCAGTACTTC. It encodes CASNSGTSLLETQYF.

This rearrangement joins TRBV6-1 to TRBJ2-3, with TRBD1 as a possible D gene (6 bases). V lost 6 bases, J lost 4 bases, and 17 bases lay in between. CDR1 is MNHNS and CDR2 is SASEGT in the germline V gene. The CDR3 is 15 residues long. This CDR3 reads CASSSRGGRADTQYF. For the CDR3, the DNA is TGTGCCAGCAGCTCCAGGGGCGGCCGCGCAGATACGCAGTATTTT.